Sequencing of this TCR beta chain was carried out in a study of blood T cell repertoires in COVID-19. Study-level information: Material from acute and convalescent COVID-19 was sourced from the United States, Italy and Spain.

This clone was picked up one time. Authors' data handling: Amplification with reference gene primers provided the estimates of nucleated cell counts. The data were produced by immunoSEQ multiplex PCR, yet TCRdb's version contains in-frame clones alone and is incomplete. The D gene and trimming were derived from the DNA, and the V and J assignments and clone size from that table. The profile shows about 160,000 clones, roughly 89% of them singletons. V lost 4 bases, J lost 3 bases, and 7 bases lay in between. Germline CDR1 and CDR2: LGHDT and YNNKEL (reference sequence). The CDR3 runs 12 residues. Patients from Seattle were sampled longitudinally, starting during active infection.

The rearrangement uses TRBV3-1 (or the pseudogene TRBV3-2) and TRBJ2-7; D gene ambiguous. This clonotype originated in a woman in her seventies with COVID-19, enrolled during active disease. Material: peripheral blood. CDR3 in amino acids: CASSPADYEQYF. The CDR3 nucleotides are TGTGCCAGCAGCCCGGCGGACTACGAGCAGTACTTC.